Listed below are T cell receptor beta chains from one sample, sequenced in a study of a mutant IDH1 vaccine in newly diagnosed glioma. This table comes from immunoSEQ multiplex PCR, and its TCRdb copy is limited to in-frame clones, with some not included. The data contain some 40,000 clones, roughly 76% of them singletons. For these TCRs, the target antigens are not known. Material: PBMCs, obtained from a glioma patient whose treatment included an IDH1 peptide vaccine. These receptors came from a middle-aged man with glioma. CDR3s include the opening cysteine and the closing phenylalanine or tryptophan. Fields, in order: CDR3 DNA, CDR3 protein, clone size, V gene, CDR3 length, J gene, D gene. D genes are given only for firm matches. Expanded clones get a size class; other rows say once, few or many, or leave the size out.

CDR3nt: TGTGCCACCCAGGGACAGGTCTCCTACGAGCAGTACTTC
CDR3aa: CATQGQVSYEQYF
abundance: few
v_gene: TRBV7-2
len: 13
j_gene: TRBJ2-7
d_gene: TRBD1

CDR3nt: TGTGCCAGCAGTTACACCCGGGGGAACCCTTACAATGAGCAGTTCTTC
CDR3aa: CASSYTRGNPYNEQFF
abundance: -
v_gene: TRBV6-5
len: 16
j_gene: TRBJ2-1
d_gene: -

CDR3nt: TGCGCCAGCAGTGAGTCGGTCAGGGCGCCCCATCGAGGCTACACCTTC
CDR3aa: CASSESVRAPHRGYTF
abundance: -
v_gene: TRBV10-2
len: 16
j_gene: TRBJ1-2
d_gene: -

CDR3nt: TGTGCCAGTACCCGGACCACAGGGTTCCCTGAGACCCAGTACTTC
CDR3aa: CASTRTTGFPETQYF
abundance: -
v_gene: TRBV19
len: 15
j_gene: TRBJ2-5
d_gene: -

CDR3nt: TGTGCCAGCAGTGAATCGAGGATAGCGGGAGCGTGGGAGACCCAGTACTTC
CDR3aa: CASSESRIAGAWETQYF
abundance: -
v_gene: TRBV25-1
len: 17
j_gene: TRBJ2-5
d_gene: TRBD2

CDR3nt: TGCGCCAGCAGCCCCTGGGGGGGGTCGGGCTACGAGCAGTACTTC
CDR3aa: CASSPWGGSGYEQYF
abundance: -
v_gene: TRBV5-1
len: 15
j_gene: TRBJ2-7
d_gene: TRBD2

CDR3nt: TGTGCCAGCAGCTTATCGACAGCCCGCTCTGGAAACACCATATATTTT
CDR3aa: CASSLSTARSGNTIYF
abundance: few
v_gene: TRBV7-8
len: 16
j_gene: TRBJ1-3
d_gene: -

CDR3nt: TGTGCCAGTAGGGCGAACGGGGAGCTGTTTTTT
CDR3aa: CASRANGELFF
abundance: -
v_gene: TRBV19
len: 11
j_gene: TRBJ2-2
d_gene: -

CDR3nt: TGTGCCAGCAGTCCATACAGGGGGCCTCACACCGGGGAGCTGTTTTTT
CDR3aa: CASSPYRGPHTGELFF
abundance: -
v_gene: TRBV27
len: 16
j_gene: TRBJ2-2
d_gene: TRBD1

CDR3nt: TGCAGCGCCTTTATAGGGGCCTATGGCTACACCTTC
CDR3aa: CSAFIGAYGYTF
abundance: -
v_gene: TRBV29-1
len: 12
j_gene: TRBJ1-2
d_gene: -

CDR3nt: TGCGCCAGCAGCCAAGATCTGATAGGGTCGAACACCGGGGAGCTGTTTTTT
CDR3aa: CASSQDLIGSNTGELFF
abundance: -
v_gene: TRBV4-3
len: 17
j_gene: TRBJ2-2
d_gene: -

CDR3nt: TGCGCCAGCAGCTTGGGGCAGCCCTATGGCTACACCTTC
CDR3aa: CASSLGQPYGYTF
abundance: -
v_gene: TRBV5-1
len: 13
j_gene: TRBJ1-2
d_gene: -

CDR3nt: TGTGCCAGCAGCCCCCCGGTTGGCCCCATGTGGTCAGATACGCAGTATTTT
CDR3aa: CASSPPVGPMWSDTQYF
abundance: -
v_gene: TRBV7-2
len: 17
j_gene: TRBJ2-3
d_gene: -

CDR3nt: TGTGCCAGTAAGTCCCGTACACTGGGTTCCGCTGAAGCTTTCTTT
CDR3aa: CASKSRTLGSAEAFF
abundance: -
v_gene: TRBV19
len: 15
j_gene: TRBJ1-1
d_gene: -

CDR3nt: TGTGCCAGCAGTTACTCAGGGACCCATCAGCCCCAGCATTTT
CDR3aa: CASSYSGTHQPQHF
abundance: -
v_gene: TRBV6-5
len: 14
j_gene: TRBJ1-5
d_gene: -

CDR3nt: TGTGCCACCAGCAGAGAAGCCAGACAAAACATTCAGTACTTC
CDR3aa: CATSREARQNIQYF
abundance: -
v_gene: TRBV15
len: 14
j_gene: TRBJ2-4
d_gene: -

CDR3nt: TGTGCCAGCAGCAAGACCGGGGATGAATATTCACCCCTCCACTTT
CDR3aa: CASSKTGDEYSPLHF
abundance: -
v_gene: TRBV6-5
len: 15
j_gene: TRBJ1-6
d_gene: -

CDR3nt: TGTGCTAGTGGTTTGGTACGACAGGGGTGGAGAGGAAACACCATATATTTT
CDR3aa: CASGLVRQGWRGNTIYF
abundance: -
v_gene: TRBV12-5
len: 17
j_gene: TRBJ1-3
d_gene: TRBD1

CDR3nt: TGTGCCAGAGGACAGAACGGCTACACCTTC
CDR3aa: CARGQNGYTF
abundance: -
v_gene: TRBV2
len: 10
j_gene: TRBJ1-2
d_gene: -

CDR3nt: TGCGCCAGCAGCTTGGTCAGGGGACAGGGGACCTACGAGCAGTACTTC
CDR3aa: CASSLVRGQGTYEQYF
abundance: -
v_gene: TRBV5-1
len: 16
j_gene: TRBJ2-7
d_gene: TRBD1

CDR3nt: TGTGCCAGCAGCTTAGTGTTCACAGATACGCAGTATTTT
CDR3aa: CASSLVFTDTQYF
abundance: once
v_gene: TRBV7-2
len: 13
j_gene: TRBJ2-3
d_gene: -

CDR3nt: TGTGCCAGCAGTGAAGCGGGAGCTGGGGCCAACGTCCTGACTTTC
CDR3aa: CASSEAGAGANVLTF
abundance: -
v_gene: TRBV6-1
len: 15
j_gene: TRBJ2-6
d_gene: -

CDR3nt: TGTGCCAGCAGCCCAGCCCAGGGGGCAATGTACGAGCAGTACTTC
CDR3aa: CASSPAQGAMYEQYF
abundance: -
v_gene: TRBV7-9
len: 15
j_gene: TRBJ2-7
d_gene: TRBD1

CDR3nt: TGTGCCAGCAGCACCCCGTACAGGGGCAGCACAGATACGCAGTATTTT
CDR3aa: CASSTPYRGSTDTQYF
abundance: -
v_gene: TRBV7-6
len: 16
j_gene: TRBJ2-3
d_gene: TRBD1

CDR3nt: TGTGCCATCAGAGGGGGCAGGGACACTGAAGCTTTCTTT
CDR3aa: CAIRGGRDTEAFF
abundance: -
v_gene: TRBV10-3
len: 13
j_gene: TRBJ1-1
d_gene: TRBD1

CDR3nt: TGTGCCAGCTCACCAAGGGGACAGGAAAATGAAAAACTGTTTTTT
CDR3aa: CASSPRGQENEKLFF
abundance: -
v_gene: TRBV18
len: 15
j_gene: TRBJ1-4
d_gene: TRBD1

CDR3nt: TGTGCCACCTACGTCCGGGTCTCCAATCAGCCCCAGCATTTT
CDR3aa: CATYVRVSNQPQHF
abundance: once
v_gene: TRBV2
len: 14
j_gene: TRBJ1-5
d_gene: -

CDR3nt: TGTGCCTGGAGTGAGGAGGGGAACACTGAAGCTTTCTTT
CDR3aa: CAWSEEGNTEAFF
abundance: few
v_gene: TRBV30
len: 13
j_gene: TRBJ1-1
d_gene: -

CDR3nt: TGTGCCAGTAGTATCGGGCGGTCAACTAATGAAAAACTGTTTTTT
CDR3aa: CASSIGRSTNEKLFF
abundance: few
v_gene: TRBV19
len: 15
j_gene: TRBJ1-4
d_gene: -

CDR3nt: TGTGCCAGCAGCTCTGGAAGCGGGGCCCGCACAGATACGCAGTATTTT
CDR3aa: CASSSGSGARTDTQYF
abundance: -
v_gene: TRBV7-2
len: 16
j_gene: TRBJ2-3
d_gene: TRBD2

CDR3nt: TGTGCCAGCAGCCTCGCCGGCATCAATCAGCCCCAGCATTTT
CDR3aa: CASSLAGINQPQHF
abundance: -
v_gene: TRBV28
len: 14
j_gene: TRBJ1-5
d_gene: -

CDR3nt: TGTGCCAGCAGCTTAGATTGGCTAGCGCTCGAGACCCAGTACTTC
CDR3aa: CASSLDWLALETQYF
abundance: -
v_gene: TRBV7-2
len: 15
j_gene: TRBJ2-5
d_gene: -

CDR3nt: TGTGCCAGCAGTTACTCGGTTGGGGCCAACGGTGAAAAACTGTTTTTT
CDR3aa: CASSYSVGANGEKLFF
abundance: -
v_gene: TRBV6-6
len: 16
j_gene: TRBJ1-4
d_gene: -

CDR3nt: TGTGCCAGCAGCCCCCCAGGGAGCTCCTACAATGAGCAGTTCTTC
CDR3aa: CASSPPGSSYNEQFF
abundance: -
v_gene: TRBV7-9
len: 15
j_gene: TRBJ2-1
d_gene: -

CDR3nt: TGTGCCAGCAGCTCCGAAATTACCGGGACCGAACTTTGGGCCCAGTACTTC
CDR3aa: CASSSEITGTELWAQYF
abundance: -
v_gene: TRBV7-3
len: 17
j_gene: TRBJ2-5
d_gene: -

CDR3nt: TGTGCCAGCTCACCGACAGGGGTGGAAGCTTTCTTT
CDR3aa: CASSPTGVEAFF
abundance: -
v_gene: TRBV18
len: 12
j_gene: TRBJ1-1
d_gene: TRBD1

CDR3nt: TGCGCCAGCAGCCTTTACGAGGGGAGCGAGACTGAAGCTTTCTTT
CDR3aa: CASSLYEGSETEAFF
abundance: -
v_gene: TRBV4-3
len: 15
j_gene: TRBJ1-1
d_gene: -

CDR3nt: -
CDR3aa: CSVEDSGQGGHEQYF
abundance: -
v_gene: TRBV29-1
len: 15
j_gene: TRBJ2-7
d_gene: -

CDR3nt: TGTGCCAGCAGCCAGAACAGGGGCCTGACTAGTTTTTTT
CDR3aa: CASSQNRGLTSFF
abundance: -
v_gene: TRBV7-9
len: 13
j_gene: TRBJ1-4
d_gene: TRBD1

CDR3nt: TGTGCCAGCAAAAAACAGGATAGCAATCAGCCCCAGCATTTT
CDR3aa: CASKKQDSNQPQHF
abundance: -
v_gene: TRBV27
len: 14
j_gene: TRBJ1-5
d_gene: -

CDR3nt: TGTGCCTGGAGTAAGGACCTTTGGGGAAAACTGTTTTTT
CDR3aa: CAWSKDLWGKLFF
abundance: -
v_gene: TRBV30
len: 13
j_gene: TRBJ1-4
d_gene: -

CDR3nt: TGTGCCAGCAGGCGGGACGGAGGCTCCTACAATGAGCAGTTCTTC
CDR3aa: CASRRDGGSYNEQFF
abundance: once
v_gene: TRBV6-5
len: 15
j_gene: TRBJ2-1
d_gene: -

CDR3nt: TGTGCCAGCTCACCACCGGGCAGCCCAACTAATGAAAAACTGTTTTTT
CDR3aa: CASSPPGSPTNEKLFF
abundance: -
v_gene: TRBV18
len: 16
j_gene: TRBJ1-4
d_gene: -

CDR3nt: TGTGCCAGCAGTTTATCTCGAAAGAGCTCCTACGAGCAGTACTTC
CDR3aa: CASSLSRKSSYEQYF
abundance: -
v_gene: TRBV28
len: 15
j_gene: TRBJ2-7
d_gene: -

CDR3nt: TGTGCCAGTAGTAAAACCAATTTCGAGCTGTTTTTT
CDR3aa: CASSKTNFELFF
abundance: once
v_gene: TRBV19
len: 12
j_gene: TRBJ2-2
d_gene: -

CDR3nt: TGTGCCAGCAGCCAAGAACTGGGCTACGAGCAGTACTTC
CDR3aa: CASSQELGYEQYF
abundance: -
v_gene: TRBV4-2
len: 13
j_gene: TRBJ2-7
d_gene: -

CDR3nt: TGTGCCAGCAGCAAGAGCTCTGGGGCCAACGTCCTGACTTTC
CDR3aa: CASSKSSGANVLTF
abundance: -
v_gene: TRBV21-1
len: 14
j_gene: TRBJ2-6
d_gene: -

CDR3nt: TGTGCCAGCAGTTTCACCATGGGGACTGAAGCTTTCTTT
CDR3aa: CASSFTMGTEAFF
abundance: -
v_gene: TRBV6-6
len: 13
j_gene: TRBJ1-1
d_gene: -

CDR3nt: TGTGCCAGCAGTGACCCGACAGGGAAATACGAGCAGTACTTC
CDR3aa: CASSDPTGKYEQYF
abundance: -
v_gene: TRBV25-1
len: 14
j_gene: TRBJ2-7
d_gene: TRBD1

CDR3nt: TGTGCCAGCAGCTCCGGCGGGGGGGGCAATGAGCAGTTCTTC
CDR3aa: CASSSGGGGNEQFF
abundance: -
v_gene: TRBV7-9
len: 14
j_gene: TRBJ2-1
d_gene: TRBD2

CDR3nt: TGTGCCAGCAGCTTCAGCAGGGGGCCTGAAGCTTTCTTT
CDR3aa: CASSFSRGPEAFF
abundance: -
v_gene: TRBV7-9
len: 13
j_gene: TRBJ1-1
d_gene: TRBD1

CDR3nt: TGTGCCAGCAGCTTAGGCCGCCGACTAGTTAGGCCCACAGATACGCAGTATTTT
CDR3aa: CASSLGRRLVRPTDTQYF
abundance: few
v_gene: TRBV11-2
len: 18
j_gene: TRBJ2-3
d_gene: -

CDR3nt: TGTGCCAGCAGCCCCACCGGGACTTCTGACAATGAGCAGTTCTTC
CDR3aa: CASSPTGTSDNEQFF
abundance: -
v_gene: TRBV7-6
len: 15
j_gene: TRBJ2-1
d_gene: -